Below are 5 T cell receptor beta chains sequenced from a single sample in a study of regulatory T cells in long-lasting Graves disease. The time point here: newly diagnosed GD, antithyroid drugs for less than 3 months. The TCR library was made from RNA that had been extracted from PBMCs in TRIzol. Investigators prepared the TCR beta libraries by applying iRepertoire HTBI primers and Arm-PCR of CDR3 regions. MiXCR, applied by TCRdb to the multiplex PCR reads, yields one record per CDR3 protein. The table has 400,000 to 500,000 distinct CDR3 sequences, roughly 15% seen once. The same specimen was also included in a second study, on T cells in Graves' hyperthyroidism and ophthalmopathy.

Material: peripheral blood mononuclear cells (PBMCs), obtained at new diagnosis, from a patient treated with antithyroid drugs. Receptor source: a woman aged 40 to 55 with Graves disease.

In this sample, this clonotype turned up many times. The V call is TRBV20-1, the J call TRBJ2-1, with 10 bases lining up with TRBD2. The CDR3 covers 15 residues. CDR1 is DFQATT and CDR2 is SNEGSKA in the germline V gene (reference sequence). Trimming took 0 bases from V and 9 from J; bases not matched to a gene: 8. The CDR3 protein is CSARDGPSGSGEQFF. The CDR3 nucleotides read TGCAGTGCTAGAGATGGGCCTAGCGGGAGTGGTGAGCAGTTCTTC.

Many counts were recorded for this clonotype. The gene calls are TRBV20-1 and TRBJ2-5; 8 bases match TRBD1. This CDR3 has 14 amino acids. J lost 4 bases, V lost 8 bases, and 12 bases had no gene match. Germline V gene data show CDR1 as DFQATT and CDR2 as SNEGSKA (reference sequence). The CDR3 sequence is CSTRGQGKGETQYF. The CDR3 region has the DNA TGCAGTACTCGCGGACAGGGAAAAGGAGAGACCCAGTACTTC.

The sample holds many counts of this clonotype. The chain combines TRBV28 with TRBJ1-5; D not resolved. CDR3 length equals 14 residues. Germline values: CDR1 MDHEN, CDR2 SYDVKM. V lost 3 bases and J 6 bases, leaving 12 bases between the germline ends. CDR3 nucleotide sequence: TGTGCCAGCAGTTTGGGGATCGGAAGTCAGCCCCAGCATTTT. Residues: CASSLGIGSQPQHF.

This clonotype appeared many times. This chain links TRBV18 with TRBJ2-3; tentatively, D is TRBD1 (5 bases). Germline values: CDR1 KGHSH, CDR2 LQKENI. CDR3 length equals 16 residues. Trimming took 6 bases from V and 0 from J, leaving 16 bases between them. This CDR3 is CASSSDSDTSTDTQYF. Here the CDR3 DNA reads TGTGCCAGCTCGAGCGACAGCGATACTAGCACAGATACGCAGTATTTT.

For this clonotype: A far bigger clonotype differs at one base, so this is likely a read error. V is TRBV27 and J is TRBJ2-7, with unresolved D. This CDR3 has 11 residues. V was clipped by 7 bases and J by 7 bases, with 11 bases between them. The germline V gene has CDR1 MNHEY and CDR2 SMNVEV (reference sequence). CDR3: CASMDLDEQYF. The CDR3 nucleotides read TGTGCCAGCATGGATTTGGATGAGCAGTACTTC.